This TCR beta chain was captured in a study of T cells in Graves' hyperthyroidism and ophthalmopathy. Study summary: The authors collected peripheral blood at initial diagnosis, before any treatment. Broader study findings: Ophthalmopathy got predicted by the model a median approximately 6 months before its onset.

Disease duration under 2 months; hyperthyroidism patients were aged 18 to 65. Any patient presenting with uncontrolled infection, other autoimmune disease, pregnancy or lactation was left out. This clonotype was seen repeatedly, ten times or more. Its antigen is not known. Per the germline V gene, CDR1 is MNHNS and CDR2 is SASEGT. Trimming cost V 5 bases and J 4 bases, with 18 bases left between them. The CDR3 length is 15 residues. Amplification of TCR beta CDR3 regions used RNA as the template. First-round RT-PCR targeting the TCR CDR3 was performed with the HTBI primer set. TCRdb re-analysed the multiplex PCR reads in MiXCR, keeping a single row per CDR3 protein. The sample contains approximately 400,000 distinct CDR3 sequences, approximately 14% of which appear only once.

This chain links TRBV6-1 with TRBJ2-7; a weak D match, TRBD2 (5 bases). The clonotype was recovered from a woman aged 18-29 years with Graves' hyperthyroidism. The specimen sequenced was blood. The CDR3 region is CASSYSSSREYEQYF. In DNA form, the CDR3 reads TGTGCCAGCAGTTACAGCTCCTCACGGGAATACGAGCAGTACTTC.